This T cell receptor (beta chain) derives from a study of blood T cell repertoires in COVID-19 (TCRdb year 2020). Background for the entire study: Samples from collaborators originated in the United States, Italy and Spain and spanned both the acute and convalescent phases of COVID-19. The samples were drawn from the first 160 participants of the ongoing ImmuneRACE study and from 1,254 subjects provided by 6 global collaborators. Nearly every sample came with metadata listing a de-identified subject ID, COVID-19 status, age in years and sex. The repertoires were released in a freely available public database intended as a resource for research on the immune response to SARS-CoV-2. Deeply sampled blood TCRbeta repertoires from subjects exposed to, actively infected with, or recovered from COVID-19 were included in the dataset. The material from the prospective study consisted of cDNA or gDNA derived from T cells, B-cell-depleted T cells, or PBMCs. Where available, HLA class I and class II types were obtained from metadata supplied by the sample provider rather than from assay-based typing. On the study overall, not on this receptor specifically: Clinical and demographic metadata were provided uncurated, with the amount varying by source and participant.

CDR1 and CDR2, per the germline V gene (reference sequence), are LNHNV and YYDKDF. The CDR3, from cysteine to phenylalanine, totals 16 residues. Only CDR3 DNA remains: 48 bases, in frame from the first base. V was cut back by 1 base and J by 5 bases, leaving a gap of 12 bases between them. Whole blood was collected in K2EDTA tubes by collaborating institutions according to the institutions' own protocols. For TCRbeta analysis, collaborators shipped samples in one of three forms: frozen whole blood, isolated PBMCs, or DNA extracted from either of those sample types. TCRbeta CDR3 regions were amplified from genomic DNA by means of the immunoSEQ Assay, a bias-controlled multiplex PCR. The original methods were these. Nucleated cell counts per sample were estimated from amplification of reference gene primers within the assay. To quantify the absolute abundance of each unique TCRbeta CDR3 rearrangement, sequence reads were collapsed and filtered. For each sample, productive Simpson clonality was calculated as the square root of Simpson's diversity index over productive rearrangements. Here the immuneACCESS table is served through TCRdb, limited to in-frame sequences with V and J called. Missing clones are a known gap in these copies; in checked studies unresolved V genes cover under half, and the rest lacks a known reason. Clone size and the V and J calls come from that table; the DNA yielded D and trimming. For this sample the table gives about 220,000 clones, of which around 82% were detected only once. The ten top clones hold around 7.3% of the sample.

Concerning this clone itself: Its antigen is not yet known. Per-nucleotide qualities are absent, and no much larger clonotype sits a single base away.

The source material was peripheral blood. This receptor was taken from a woman between 65 and 79 years old with acute or convalescent COVID-19. Recombination connected TRBV15 to TRBJ1-6; possibly the D gene is TRBD1, per 6 matching bases. The bases read TGTGCCACCAGCAGAGTCGGAACAGGGCATAATTCACCCCTCCACTTT. Its translation reads: CATSRVGTGHNSPLHF.